This TCR beta chain was documented in a study of cytomegalovirus exposure and HLA in healthy donors. On the study more broadly: The 90 to 150 validation repertoires used a platform that matched the one used for the 550 to 800 first-cohort repertoires, as a later analysis reported.

Remarks on this clone: What it recognizes is unknown.

The study, taken as a whole, reports: A subsequent analysis found that TCR clusters from the first cohort also tended to co-occur in the 120 or so validation repertoires, with less than 95% of cluster scores above 0. Usually a TCR sequence was rare, but some public TCRs were found in many donors.

The CDR3 runs 16 residues. Germline trimming cut 0 bases from V and 6 bases from J; bases unmatched to any gene: 5. Germline V gene sequence: CDR1 SGDLS, CDR2 YYNGEE. Assay: immunoSEQ multiplex PCR; the TCRdb copy retains only in-frame clones and omits some. The data contain 250,000 to 400,000 clones, about 85% of them seen just once; the ten biggest clones take up 0.95% to 1.5%. Material: PBMCs. The chain links TRBV9 to TRBJ2-2, with TRBD2 matching over 10 bases. The clonotype was recovered from a woman in her 30s in good health and CMV-seropositive. This chain's CDR3 is CASSVDSGGFAGELFF. The CDR3 nucleotides are TGTGCCAGCAGCGTAGATAGCGGGGGGTTCGCCGGGGAGCTGTTTTTT.